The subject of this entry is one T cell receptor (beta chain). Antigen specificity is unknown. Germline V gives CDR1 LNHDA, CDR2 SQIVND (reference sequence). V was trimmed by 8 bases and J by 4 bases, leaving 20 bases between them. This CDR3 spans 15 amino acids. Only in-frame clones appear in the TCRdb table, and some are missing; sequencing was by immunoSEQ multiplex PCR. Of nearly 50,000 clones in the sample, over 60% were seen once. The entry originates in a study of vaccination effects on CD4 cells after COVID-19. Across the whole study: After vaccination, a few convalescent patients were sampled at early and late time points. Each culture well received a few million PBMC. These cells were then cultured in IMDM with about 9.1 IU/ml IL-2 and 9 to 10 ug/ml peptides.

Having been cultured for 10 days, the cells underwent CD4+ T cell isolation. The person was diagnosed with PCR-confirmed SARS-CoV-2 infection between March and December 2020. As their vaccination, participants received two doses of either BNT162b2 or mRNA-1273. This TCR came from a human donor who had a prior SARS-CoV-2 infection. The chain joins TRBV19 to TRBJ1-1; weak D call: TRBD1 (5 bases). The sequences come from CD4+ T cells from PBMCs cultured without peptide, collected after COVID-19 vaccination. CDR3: CASRVGAGRVTEAFF. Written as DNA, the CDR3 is TGTGCCAGTCGCGTTGGAGCAGGGCGGGTCACTGAAGCTTTCTTT. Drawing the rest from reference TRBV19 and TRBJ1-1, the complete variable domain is DGGITQSPKYLFRKEGQNVTLSCEQNLNHDAMYWYRQDPGQGLRLIYYSQIVNDFQKGDIAEGYSVSREKKESFPLTVTSAQKNPTAFYLCASRVGAGRVTEAFFGQGTRLTVV.